This entry describes one T cell receptor (beta chain). Libraries were prepared by immunoSEQ multiplex PCR; TCRdb keeps only in-frame clonotypes and omits some of them. In the table there are some 87,000 clones, 80% to 95% of which are singletons. The data stem from a study of OX40 agonist ivuxolimab in advanced cancers. Background on the study: Patients were treated with ivuxolimab, an agonistic anti-OX40 (CD134) antibody. Partial responses were achieved by three patients, one with hepatocellular carcinoma and two with cutaneous melanoma.

The CDR3 runs 14 residues. Germline loops: CDR1 SGHTA, CDR2 FQGNSA. V was clipped by 0 bases and J by 11 bases; unmatched bases: 8. Blood samples were obtained at baseline, cycle 4 day 1, and cycle 7 day 1. This receptor was obtained from an adult with an advanced solid tumor such as melanoma, head and neck, liver or kidney cancer. The chain recombines TRBV7-2 with TRBJ1-1, with 8 bases matching TRBD1. The source was CD4+ or CD8+ T cells sorted from blood, collected in a trial of the OX40 agonist ivuxolimab. The CDR3 nucleotides read TGTGCCAGCAGCTTAGCGGGATCAGGGGGCTCGGCTTTCTTT. Translated, it gives CASSLAGSGGSAFF.